One sample yielded the 21 T cell receptor beta chains listed below, sequenced in a study of Ad26.COV2.S vaccination and SARS-CoV-2 variants. This sample's treatment: about 20 received Ad26.COV2.S at low or high dose, single or two shots; about 5 received placebo; per-sample allocation not given. On day 63 after the first injection, vaccine and placebo recipients gave samples. Assay: immunoSEQ multiplex PCR; the TCRdb copy retains only in-frame clones and omits some. Of some 320,000 clones in the sample, roughly 80% are singletons; the top ten hold 2% to 2.5%. Here the sequenced sample was peripheral blood, taken in a trial of Ad26.COV2.S vaccine versus placebo. These receptors originate from a person aged 18 to 59 who received the Ad26.COV2.S COVID-19 vaccine or a placebo.

The chain uses TRBV15 and TRBJ2-7; 13 bases are shared with TRBD2. Trimming cost V 3 bases and J 4 bases; bases outside gene matches: 3. The germline V gene encodes CDR1 LNHNV and CDR2 YYDKDF (reference sequence). CDR3 size: 15 residues. This CDR3 reads CATSRGLAGSYEQYF. For the CDR3, the DNA is TGTGCCACCAGCAGGGGACTAGCGGGGTCATACGAGCAGTACTTC.

This chain joins TRBV13 and TRBJ2-7; D is perhaps TRBD1 (5 bases). The CDR3 is 15 amino acids. Trimming stripped 3 bases from V and 2 bases from J, with 14 bases between. Germline loops: CDR1 PRHDT, CDR2 FYEKMQ (reference sequence). The CDR3: CASSFRATLPYEQYF. In DNA form, the CDR3 reads TGTGCCAGCAGCTTCAGGGCCACCCTCCCCTACGAGCAGTACTTC.

The rearrangement links TRBV2 to TRBJ2-4; D may match TRBD1 or TRBD2 (5 bases each). This CDR3 spans 14 amino acids. Trimming stripped 5 bases from V and 4 bases from J, with 12 bases between. Per germline, CDR1 SNHLY and CDR2 FYNNEI. The CDR3 sequence: CASSPTGLKNIQYF. DNA of the CDR3: TGTGCCAGCAGTCCTACGGGGCTGAAAAACATTCAGTACTTC.

The rearrangement links TRBV6-5 to TRBJ2-1; 9 nucleotides align to TRBD2. Germline lookup yields CDR1 MNHEY and CDR2 SVGAGI. This CDR3 contains 16 residues. The V and J ends lost 0 bases and 6 bases, in that order; junction bases with no gene match: 6. The CDR3: CASSYSRLAGFNEQFF. DNA of the CDR3: TGTGCCAGCAGTTACTCGCGCCTAGCGGGGTTCAATGAGCAGTTCTTC.

The chain uses TRBV3-1 (or the pseudogene TRBV3-2) and TRBJ1-2, with D maybe TRBD1 (5 bases). This CDR3 comprises 14 residues. Germline values: CDR1 LGHDT, CDR2 YNNKEL (reference sequence). Trimming stripped 9 bases from V and 4 bases from J, with 18 bases between. CDR3 sequence (DNA): TGTGCCAGTAGTACGCAGGGAGGTTTCTATGGCTACACCTTC. Protein: CASSTQGGFYGYTF.

V is TRBV2 and J is TRBJ1-2; D uncertain. V lost 1 base, J lost 6 bases, and 12 bases lay in between. CDR3 length: 14 amino acids. Per the germline V gene, CDR1 is SNHLY and CDR2 is FYNNEI. For the CDR3, the DNA is TGTGCCAGCAGTGAAGTGGCCTGGGGAGATGGCTACACCTTC. This encodes CASSEVAWGDGYTF.

The genes are TRBV27 and TRBJ1-1; D is perhaps TRBD1 (5 bases). The CDR3 length is 13 residues. The V end lost 6 bases, the J end lost 4 bases, and 12 bases lay between the germline ends. Germline CDR1 reads MNHEY; CDR2 reads SMNVEV (reference sequence). The DNA for the CDR3 is TGTGCCAGCAGCTGGGGGAGGTCCACTGAAGCTTTCTTT. As protein: CASSWGRSTEAFF.

This clone was detected once. This CDR3 is CASTPGGGSYNEQFF. The CDR3 DNA is TGTGCCAGTACCCCGGGGGGTGGCTCCTACAATGAGCAGTTCTTC. V gene TRBV19 combines with J gene TRBJ2-1; 7 bases agree with TRBD2. Per germline, CDR1 LNHDA and CDR2 SQIVND (reference sequence). V shed 7 bases, J shed 0 bases, and the junction held 6 bases outside the gene matches. The CDR3 covers 15 residues.

J is TRBJ2-7 and V is TRBV11-3; 9 bases line up with TRBD1. Trimming took 8 bases from V and 6 from J; bases not matched to a gene: 8. Germline V gene data show CDR1 as SGHNT and CDR2 as YENEEA. This CDR3 comprises 13 residues. CDR3 coding DNA: TGTGCCAGCGAACCGGGACAGGGTCGCGAGCAGTACTTC. Translated, it gives CASEPGQGREQYF.

The rearrangement joins TRBV11-3 to TRBJ2-5; the D call may be TRBD1 or TRBD2 (6 bases each). CDR1 and CDR2 from the germline V gene are SGHNT and YENEEA. This CDR3 is built from 15 residues. Trimming took off 5 bases at V and 2 bases at J, with 15 bases between the two ends. The CDR3 DNA reads TGTGCCAGCAGCGGGGGGCAAAGGGGGCAAGAGACCCAGTACTTC. It is translated as CASSGGQRGQETQYF.

This clone was detected once. The gene calls are TRBV28 and TRBJ1-2, with 7 nucleotides matching TRBD1. Trimming took 2 bases from V and 4 from J; bases not matched to a gene: 10. CDR3 length: 16 residues. Germline CDR1 reads MDHEN; CDR2 reads SYDVKM. The CDR3 loop reads CASSLLGQLGPYGYTF. The CDR3 coding sequence is TGTGCCAGCAGTTTACTGGGACAGCTAGGACCCTATGGCTACACCTTC.

This rearrangement joins TRBV4-1 to TRBJ1-2, with 10 nucleotides matching TRBD1. CDR3 length equals 15 residues. Per the germline V gene, CDR1 is MGHRA and CDR2 is YSYEKL. V gave up 8 bases and J gave up 8 bases; unmatched junction bases: 14. The CDR3 protein is CASGTGQGSGGGYTF. Written as DNA, the CDR3 is TGCGCCAGCGGAACGGGACAGGGGAGTGGCGGGGGCTACACCTTC.

The table lists this clone with a few counts. The chain carries TRBV19 and TRBJ1-2, with D perhaps TRBD1 (6 bases). V dropped 5 bases and J dropped 5 bases, with 12 bases sitting between them. This CDR3 comprises 13 residues. Germline CDR1 LNHDA, CDR2 SQIVND (reference sequence). The CDR3 is CASSPNQGYGYTF. In nucleotides, the CDR3 is TGTGCCAGTAGTCCCAACCAGGGGTATGGCTACACCTTC.

The CDR3 bases are TGCAGCGTTGTTTGGAGGGGGGTGGATACGCAGTATTTT. Translating gives CSVVWRGVDTQYF. J is TRBJ2-3 and V is TRBV29-1; D might be TRBD1 or TRBD2, each matching 6 bases. This CDR3 is 13 amino acids long. V lost 4 bases and J lost 6, with 14 bases in between. Germline V gene data show CDR1 as SQVTM and CDR2 as ANQGSEA.

The chain combines TRBV5-1 with TRBJ2-1; tentatively, D is TRBD2 (5 bases). CDR1 is SGHRS and CDR2 is YFSETQ in the germline V gene. The CDR3 is made up of 14 amino acids. Trimming cost V 5 bases and J 10 bases, with 19 bases left between them. CDR3: CASSLRSELREQFF. For the CDR3, the DNA is TGCGCCAGCAGTCTCCGTAGCGAGTTGAGGGAGCAGTTCTTC.

Concerning this clone: Its ends do not fully match the called genes, so a read error is possible. J is TRBJ2-7 and V is TRBV6-1, with D hard to call. CDR1 and CDR2 from the germline V gene are MNHNS and SASEGT. This CDR3 spans 14 amino acids. CDR3 amino acids: CASREDPTPYEQYF. In nucleotides, the CDR3 is TGTGCCAGCAGAGAAGACCCGACTCCCTACGAGCAGTACTTC.

This CDR3 reads CASSEGQGASTQYF. In nucleotides, the CDR3 is TGCGCCAGCAGCGAGGGACAGGGGGCTTCTACGCAGTATTTT. V and J are TRBV5-1 and TRBJ2-3, with TRBD1 matching over 12 bases. Trimming took 4 bases from V and 8 from J; bases not matched to a gene: 5. The germline gives CDR1 SGHRS, CDR2 YFSETQ. This CDR3 contains 14 residues. Full variable domain (outside the CDR3, taken from reference TRBV5-1 and TRBJ2-3): KAGVTQTPRYLIKTRGQQVTLSCSPISGHRSVSWYQQTPGQGLQFLFEYFSETQRNKGNFPGRFSGRQFSNSRSEMNVSTLELGDSALYLCASSEGQGASTQYFGPGTRLTVL.

V usage is TRBV6-6 and J usage is TRBJ1-1; D is uncertain. Germline lookup yields CDR1 MNHNY and CDR2 SVGAGI (reference sequence). The V and J ends lost 7 bases and 0 bases respectively, with 12 bases between them. The CDR3 totals 14 residues. CDR3 loop: CASIPTDLNTEAFF. In DNA form, the CDR3 reads TGTGCCAGCATTCCGACGGACCTGAACACTGAAGCTTTCTTT.

The CDR3 loop is CASRDLAYEQYF. The CDR3 DNA reads TGTGCCAGCAGGGACCTGGCCTACGAGCAGTACTTC. V is TRBV6-5 and J is TRBJ2-7, with D uncertain. CDR3 length equals 12 residues. Looked up from germline, CDR1 is MNHEY and CDR2 is SVGAGI. The V gene lost 6 bases and the J gene lost 2 bases, with 8 bases spanning the gap.

V is TRBV28 and J is TRBJ2-5, with D unresolved. The germline V gene has CDR1 MDHEN and CDR2 SYDVKM. V was pared by 5 bases and J by 5 bases, with 12 bases between. The CDR3 runs to 13 residues. The CDR3 reads CASSRRIRETQYF. In DNA form, the CDR3 reads TGTGCCAGCAGTCGCCGTATTCGGGAGACCCAGTACTTC.

The rearrangement links TRBV5-4 to TRBJ1-2; 10 bases are a match to TRBD1. Germline CDR1 reads SGHNT; CDR2 reads YYREEE (reference sequence). The CDR3 totals 14 residues. V shed 3 bases and J 2 bases; nucleotides not matched to a gene: 1. CDR3 in amino acids: CASSWTGGNYGYTF. CDR3 bases: TGTGCCAGCAGCTGGACAGGGGGGAACTATGGCTACACCTTC.